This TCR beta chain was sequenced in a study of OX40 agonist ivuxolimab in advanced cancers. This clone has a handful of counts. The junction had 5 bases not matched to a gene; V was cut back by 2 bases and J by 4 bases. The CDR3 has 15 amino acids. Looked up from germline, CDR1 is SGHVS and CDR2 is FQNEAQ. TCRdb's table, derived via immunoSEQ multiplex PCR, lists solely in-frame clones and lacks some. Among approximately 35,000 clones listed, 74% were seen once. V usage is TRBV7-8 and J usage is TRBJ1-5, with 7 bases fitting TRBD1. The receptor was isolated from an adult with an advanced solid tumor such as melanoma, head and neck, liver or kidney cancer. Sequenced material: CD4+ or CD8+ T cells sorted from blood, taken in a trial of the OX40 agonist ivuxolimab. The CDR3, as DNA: TGTGCCAGCAGCTTATTAGGGGGCTATAATCAGCCCCAGCATTTT. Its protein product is CASSLLGGYNQPQHF.